A selection of T cell receptor beta chains follows, all from one sample in a study of metastatic and nonmetastatic thyroid tumors. Using MiXCR, TCRdb re-called clones from the PCR reads. The data contain about 40,000 clones, roughly 27% of them singletons. Sequencing used blood. Source of these receptors: a male donor with papillary thyroid cancer or a benign thyroid nodule (not recorded which). Some clones in this sample may be carry-over from other donors' samples. Both conserved end residues are part of each CDR3. A D gene is named only where the DNA matches it firmly. For some rows the clone size is stated as once, few or many, or as a class when expanded; others skip it.

abundance: few
d_gene: .
j_gene: TRBJ2-7
v_gene: TRBV3-1
CDR3aa: CASSPKRRPYEQYF
CDR3nt: TGTGCCAGCAGCCCCAAGCGTAGGCCCTACGAGCAGTACTTC

abundance: few
d_gene: .
j_gene: TRBJ1-6
v_gene: TRBV20-1
CDR3aa: CSARDRGRDSSPLHF
CDR3nt: TGCAGTGCTAGAGATAGGGGCAGGGATTCTTCACCCCTCCACTTT

abundance: many
d_gene: .
j_gene: TRBJ2-3
v_gene: TRBV5-4
CDR3aa: CASSFEEVRDTDTQYF
CDR3nt: TGTGCCAGCAGCTTCGAAGAAGTGAGGGATACAGATACGCAGTATTTT

abundance: few
d_gene: TRBD1
j_gene: TRBJ1-3
v_gene: TRBV6-2/TRBV6-3
CDR3aa: CASRARDRGDTIYF
CDR3nt: TGTGCCAGCAGAGCCCGGGACAGGGGAGACACCATATATTTT

abundance: .
d_gene: TRBD1
j_gene: TRBJ2-3
v_gene: TRBV11-1
CDR3aa: CASGFGQPGQVSDTQYF
CDR3nt: TGTGCCAGCGGCTTCGGACAACCGGGACAGGTATCAGATACGCAGTATTTT

abundance: once
d_gene: .
j_gene: TRBJ2-1
v_gene: TRBV20-1
CDR3aa: CSAKDFSSYNEQFF
CDR3nt: TGCAGTGCTAAGGACTTTAGCTCCTACAATGAGCAGTTCTTC

abundance: few
d_gene: .
j_gene: TRBJ1-5
v_gene: TRBV6-4
CDR3aa: CASTPRGGDATKVYRNQPQHF
CDR3nt: TGTGCCAGCACCCCAAGAGGTGGAGACGCTACGAAGGTGTATCGCAATCAGCCCCAGCATTTT

abundance: .
d_gene: .
j_gene: TRBJ1-1
v_gene: TRBV20-1
CDR3aa: CSAENKGSWREAFF
CDR3nt: TGCAGTGCCGAAAACAAGGGTTCGTGGCGAGAAGCTTTCTTT

abundance: many
d_gene: TRBD1
j_gene: TRBJ2-3
v_gene: TRBV7-2
CDR3aa: CASSQGTGSGTDTQYF
CDR3nt: TGTGCCAGCAGCCAAGGGACAGGAAGCGGGACAGATACGCAGTATTTT

abundance: few
d_gene: .
j_gene: TRBJ2-2
v_gene: TRBV28
CDR3aa: CASHGGRPDTGELFF
CDR3nt: TGTGCCAGCCACGGGGGGCGGCCGGACACCGGGGAGCTGTTTTTT

abundance: .
d_gene: .
j_gene: TRBJ2-4
v_gene: TRBV4-1
CDR3aa: CASSQPMGQRSVKNIQYF
CDR3nt: TGCGCCAGCAGCCAACCCATGGGGCAGAGGAGTGTCAAAAACATTCAGTACTTC

abundance: few
d_gene: .
j_gene: TRBJ2-3
v_gene: TRBV5-1
CDR3aa: CASCLEAVRNTDTQYF
CDR3nt: TGCGCCAGCTGCTTGGAGGCGGTGAGGAACACAGATACGCAGTATTTT

abundance: medium-sized
d_gene: TRBD2
j_gene: TRBJ2-2
v_gene: TRBV13
CDR3aa: CASSLEVSGRNTGELFF
CDR3nt: TGTGCCAGCAGCTTAGAGGTTAGCGGGAGGAACACCGGGGAGCTGTTTTTT

abundance: few
d_gene: .
j_gene: TRBJ2-2
v_gene: TRBV5-1
CDR3aa: CASSLTQGNTGELFF
CDR3nt: TGCGCCAGCAGCTTAACACAGGGGAACACCGGGGAGCTGTTTTTT

abundance: .
d_gene: .
j_gene: TRBJ2-2
v_gene: TRBV28
CDR3aa: CASSFSNTGELFF
CDR3nt: TGTGCCAGCAGTTTCTCGAACACCGGGGAGCTGTTTTTT

abundance: many
d_gene: TRBD1
j_gene: TRBJ2-2
v_gene: TRBV3-1
CDR3aa: CASSPTGGPGELFF
CDR3nt: TGTGCCAGCAGCCCGACAGGGGGCCCCGGGGAGCTGTTTTTT

abundance: few
d_gene: .
j_gene: TRBJ2-3
v_gene: TRBV7-2
CDR3aa: CASSLGLDTQYF
CDR3nt: TGTGCCAGCAGCCTGGGACTAGATACGCAGTATTTT

abundance: .
d_gene: TRBD2
j_gene: TRBJ2-7
v_gene: TRBV20-1
CDR3aa: CSALGRETYEQYF
CDR3nt: TGCAGTGCTCTCGGGCGGGAGACCTACGAGCAGTACTTC

abundance: few
d_gene: .
j_gene: TRBJ2-2
v_gene: TRBV11-2
CDR3aa: CASSLTHSGRDTGELFF
CDR3nt: TGTGCCAGCAGCCTGACTCATAGCGGAAGAGACACCGGGGAGCTGTTTTTT

abundance: .
d_gene: .
j_gene: TRBJ1-5
v_gene: TRBV28
CDR3aa: CASSLILDSNQPQHF
CDR3nt: TGTGCCAGCAGTTTAATTTTGGATAGCAATCAGCCCCAGCATTTT

abundance: .
d_gene: .
j_gene: TRBJ2-3
v_gene: TRBV6-4
CDR3aa: CASSYSAEDKQYF
CDR3nt: TGTGCCAGCAGTTACTCGGCCGAGGATAAGCAGTATTTT

abundance: .
d_gene: TRBD2
j_gene: TRBJ2-5
v_gene: TRBV6-1
CDR3aa: CASRTGLAGGRETQYF
CDR3nt: TGTGCCAGCAGAACGGGACTAGCGGGGGGTCGAGAGACCCAGTACTTC

abundance: medium-sized
d_gene: .
j_gene: TRBJ1-1
v_gene: TRBV11-2
CDR3aa: CASSLGQGLNTEAFF
CDR3nt: TGTGCCAGCAGCTTAGGCCAGGGGCTGAACACTGAAGCTTTCTTT

abundance: .
d_gene: .
j_gene: TRBJ1-5
v_gene: TRBV20-1
CDR3aa: CSAGRRVSNQPQHF
CDR3nt: TGCAGTGCCGGCCGCAGGGTTAGCAATCAGCCCCAGCATTTT

abundance: many
d_gene: .
j_gene: TRBJ1-1
v_gene: TRBV5-1
CDR3aa: CASSVQDLTEAFF
CDR3nt: TGCGCCAGCAGCGTACAGGACCTAACTGAAGCTTTCTTT

abundance: few
d_gene: TRBD1
j_gene: TRBJ1-1
v_gene: TRBV6-1
CDR3aa: CASSLGTGGGKAFF
CDR3nt: TGTGCCAGCAGTCTGGGGACAGGGGGAGGGAAGGCTTTCTTT

abundance: .
d_gene: TRBD2
j_gene: TRBJ2-1
v_gene: TRBV20-1
CDR3aa: CSVVAGNHNEQFF
CDR3nt: TGCAGTGTAGTAGCGGGTAATCACAATGAGCAGTTCTTC

abundance: .
d_gene: TRBD1
j_gene: TRBJ2-7
v_gene: TRBV12-3/TRBV12-4
CDR3aa: CASSPRTGVGEQYF
CDR3nt: TGTGCCAGCAGTCCGCGGACAGGGGTAGGAGAGCAGTACTTC

abundance: many
d_gene: .
j_gene: TRBJ2-1
v_gene: TRBV28
CDR3aa: CASSGEGGSYNEQFF
CDR3nt: TGTGCCAGCAGTGGCGAAGGGGGCTCCTACAATGAGCAGTTCTTC

abundance: .
d_gene: .
j_gene: TRBJ2-7
v_gene: TRBV28
CDR3aa: CASSLSLPADGNEQYF
CDR3nt: TGTGCCAGCAGTTTAAGCCTCCCGGCGGACGGAAACGAGCAGTACTTC

abundance: .
d_gene: .
j_gene: TRBJ2-1
v_gene: TRBV6-1
CDR3aa: CASHRGNEQFF
CDR3nt: TGTGCCAGCCACCGGGGCAATGAGCAGTTCTTC

abundance: .
d_gene: TRBD2
j_gene: TRBJ2-7
v_gene: TRBV12-5
CDR3aa: CASGAPTGGPTHEQYF
CDR3nt: TGTGCTAGTGGAGCCCCAACGGGAGGCCCAACTCACGAGCAGTACTTC

abundance: .
d_gene: .
j_gene: TRBJ1-1
v_gene: TRBV18
CDR3aa: CASSPRQLNTEAFF
CDR3nt: TGTGCCAGCTCACCACGACAGTTAAACACTGAAGCTTTCTTT

abundance: medium-sized
d_gene: TRBD1
j_gene: TRBJ1-1
v_gene: TRBV28
CDR3aa: CASSSGQGGFWTEAFF
CDR3nt: TGTGCCAGCAGTAGCGGACAGGGAGGTTTTTGGACTGAAGCTTTCTTT

abundance: many
d_gene: .
j_gene: TRBJ1-3
v_gene: TRBV11-2
CDR3aa: CASSHLGFSGNTIYF
CDR3nt: TGTGCCAGCAGCCACCTAGGCTTCTCTGGAAACACCATATATTTT

abundance: many
d_gene: .
j_gene: TRBJ1-1
v_gene: TRBV20-1
CDR3aa: CSAPAPGLNTEAFF
CDR3nt: TGCAGTGCTCCCGCCCCGGGGTTGAACACTGAAGCTTTCTTT

abundance: many
d_gene: TRBD2
j_gene: TRBJ2-3
v_gene: TRBV15
CDR3aa: CATREAGRNTDTQYF
CDR3nt: TGTGCCACCAGAGAAGCGGGGCGTAACACAGATACGCAGTATTTT